These 26 T cell receptor beta chains originate from one sample sequenced in a study of shared clonotypes between healthy human individuals. This table comes from immunoSEQ multiplex PCR, and its TCRdb copy is limited to in-frame clones, with some not included. The table lists around 430,000 clones, roughly 77% of them singletons, with over 10% in the top ten. Sequencing was done on a sample of PBMCs. These receptors were collected from a woman between 40 and 55 years old in good health. Some clones in this sample may be carry-over from other donors' samples.

The chain links TRBV30 to TRBJ1-3, with D hard to call. The CDR3 length is 14 residues. The V gene's germline CDR1 is GTSNPN and CDR2 SVGIG (reference sequence). V lost 2 bases and J lost 0, with 8 bases in between. CDR3 residues: CAWSYVSSGNTIYF. CDR3 in DNA: TGTGCCTGGAGTTACGTCAGCTCTGGAAACACCATATATTTT. Full variable domain (remainder filled in from reference TRBV30 and TRBJ1-3): SQTIHQWPATLVQPVGSPLSLECTVEGTSNPNLYWYRQAAGRGLQLLFYSVGIGQISSEVPQNLSASRPQDRQFILSSKKLLLSDSGFYLCAWSYVSSGNTIYFGEGSWLTVV.

V is TRBV7-9 and J is TRBJ2-5, with a possible D match to TRBD1 (6 bases). CDR1 and CDR2 from the germline V gene are SEHNR and FQNEAQ (reference sequence). This CDR3 is built from 15 residues. The germline V and J ends were trimmed by 6 bases and 0 bases, with 14 bases remaining between them. The CDR3 spells CASSGWDNNQETQYF. The CDR3 DNA reads TGTGCCAGCAGTGGTTGGGACAACAACCAAGAGACCCAGTACTTC. Complete variable domain (other parts from reference TRBV7-9 and TRBJ2-5): DTGVSQNPRHKITKRGQNVTFRCDPISEHNRLYWYRQTLGQGPEFLTYFQNEAQLEKSRLLSDRFSAERPKGSFSTLEIQRTEQGDSAMYLCASSGWDNNQETQYFGPGTRLLVL.

The CDR3, as DNA: TGTGCCAGCACGGGGGACGGACAGGCTTACAATGAGCAGTTCTTC. This codes for CASTGDGQAYNEQFF. The chain has TRBV6-1 and TRBJ2-1, with TRBD1 as a possible D gene (7 bases). CDR3 length: 15 residues. Per germline, CDR1 MNHNS and CDR2 SASEGT. V was shortened by 7 bases and J by 4 bases, with 17 bases between the two germline ends.

This clone was seen more than once but under ten times. This chain connects TRBV7-2 to TRBJ1-5; D gene unclear. Germline V gene sequence: CDR1 SGHTA, CDR2 FQGNSA. V was clipped by 4 bases and J by 0 bases, with 10 bases between them. This CDR3 comprises 15 residues. The CDR3 region is CASSSTIDSNQPQHF. CDR3 nucleotides: TGTGCCAGCAGCTCCACGATAGATAGCAATCAGCCCCAGCATTTT.

This chain joins TRBV6-1 and TRBJ1-1; D remains ambiguous. Germline V gives CDR1 MNHNS, CDR2 SASEGT. The V end lost 8 bases, the J end lost 1 base, and 5 bases lay between the germline ends. The CDR3 is 11 residues long. CDR3 region: CASEENTEAFF. The CDR3 DNA is TGTGCCAGCGAAGAGAACACTGAAGCTTTCTTT.

This chain joins TRBV30 and TRBJ2-2; D gene uncertain. The germline gives CDR1 GTSNPN, CDR2 SVGIG (reference sequence). The CDR3 runs 14 residues. Trimming left V 0 bases short and J 6 bases short, with 11 bases between. CDR3 nucleotides: TGTGCCTGGAGTGTAAGCACAAGGGCCGGGGAGCTGTTTTTT. Its protein product is CAWSVSTRAGELFF.

V gene TRBV18 combines with J gene TRBJ1-1; 9 nucleotides match TRBD1. The CDR3 runs 15 residues. After removal of 5 bases from V and 2 bases from J, the junction contained 6 bases not matched to a gene. From germline, CDR1 is KGHSH and CDR2 LQKENI. The CDR3 DNA follows: TGTGCCAGCTCAACTGGGACAGGGACCAACACTGAAGCTTTCTTT. This codes for CASSTGTGTNTEAFF.

This clone showed up just a few times. The chain uses TRBV18 and TRBJ2-2; D is unclear. Germline-derived CDR1 and CDR2 are KGHSH and LQKENI. This CDR3 spans 16 amino acids. Trimming removed 1 base at V and 0 bases at J, with 9 bases between. CDR3 DNA: TGTGCCAGCTCACCACAAGGGCCTCCGAACACCGGGGAGCTGTTTTTT. This translates into CASSPQGPPNTGELFF.

V gene TRBV14 combines with J gene TRBJ2-1, with TRBD2 as a possible D gene (5 bases). V lost 4 bases and J 0 bases, leaving 13 bases between the germline ends. This CDR3 is built from 16 residues. Looked up from germline, CDR1 is SGHDN and CDR2 is FVKESK. CDR3 DNA sequence: TGTGCCAGCAGCCGTTGGTTAGCGAGCTCCTACAATGAGCAGTTCTTC. It yields the protein CASSRWLASSYNEQFF.

The chain's CDR3 is CASSPPPEGGQLAFF. The CDR3, as DNA: TGTGCCAGCTCACCACCGCCAGAAGGGGGCCAGCTAGCTTTCTTT. The chain combines TRBV18 with TRBJ1-1; 7 bases are shared with TRBD1. From germline, CDR1 is KGHSH and CDR2 LQKENI. This CDR3 region has 15 residues. V lost 0 bases to trimming and J lost 10 bases; unmatched junction nucleotides: 11.

In its sample, this clone was seen a few times. The chain is built from TRBV18 and TRBJ2-1; D may be TRBD2 (5 bases). The CDR3 sequence is 13 residues long. The germline gives CDR1 KGHSH, CDR2 LQKENI. V gave up 0 bases and J gave up 9 bases, with 9 bases separating them. The CDR3 reads CASSPPGSVEQFF. CDR3 sequence (DNA): TGTGCCAGCTCACCACCGGGGAGCGTTGAGCAGTTCTTC.

The chain has TRBV27 and TRBJ2-2; 8 nucleotides agree with TRBD2. J was trimmed by 5 bases and V by 6 bases; bases with no gene match: 8. Germline V CDR1 and CDR2: MNHEY, SMNVEV (reference sequence). There are 15 residues in the CDR3. The CDR3 coding sequence is TGTGCCAGCAGCTACTTAGGCGGGAGGACCGGGGAGCTGTTTTTT. Translating gives CASSYLGGRTGELFF.

V is TRBV5-1 and J is TRBJ2-5, with 7 bases lining up with TRBD2. The J call may not be correct, given that the DNA end is closer to TRBJ2-7. This CDR3 has 15 amino acids. Germline loops: CDR1 SGHRS, CDR2 YFSETQ. The CDR3 sequence is CASSLNPSGDYEQYF. The CDR3 DNA reads TGCGCCAGCAGCTTGAACCCCAGCGGGGACTACGAGCAGTACTTC.

The rearrangement uses TRBV7-8 and TRBJ1-5, with TRBD1 as a possible D gene (5 bases). This CDR3 comprises 14 residues. CDR1 and CDR2 (germline): SGHVS, FQNEAQ. V was clipped by 0 bases and J by 6 bases, with 9 bases between them. The CDR3 nucleotides are TGTGCCAGCAGCTTAGCGCGGGGGGGTCAGCCCCAGCATTTT. Its translation: CASSLARGGQPQHF.

In regard to this clone: One junction end does not reproduce the germline sequence, and a read error may be involved. Other nucleotide sequences in the sample specify the same CDR3. The V and J genes are TRBV7-3 and TRBJ2-1; D may be TRBD2 (6 bases). CDR1 is SGHTA and CDR2 is FQGTGA in the germline V gene. This CDR3 region has 13 residues. The CDR3 bases are TGTGCTAGCAGCTTAACGACTAGAAATGAGCAGTTCTTC. Translation: CASSLTTRNEQFF.

The rearrangement uses TRBV7-2 and TRBJ2-7, with 9 bases aligning to TRBD1. CDR1 is SGHTA and CDR2 is FQGNSA in the germline V gene. V shed 6 bases, J shed 6 bases, and the junction held 6 bases outside the gene matches. The CDR3 has 13 amino acids. The CDR3 region has the DNA TGTGCCAGCAGGGGGACAGGGTATTTCGAGCAGTACTTC. It specifies CASRGTGYFEQYF.

This chain joins TRBV21-1 and TRBJ2-1; TRBD1, as called in the table, went unchecked against the DNA. TRBV21-1 is described as a pseudogene. The CDR3 totals 18 residues. CDR3 nucleotides: TGTGCCAGCAGCAAAGCAACCCTGGACAGGGGTCTTTTCCATGAGCAGTTCTTC. It translates to CASSKATLDRGLFHEQFF.

V gene TRBV5-4 combines with J gene TRBJ2-7; D is unclear. The germline V gene has CDR1 SGHNT and CDR2 YYREEE (reference sequence). The V end was cut by 3 bases, the J end by 3 bases, with 7 bases between. This CDR3 has 12 amino acids. The CDR3 loop is CASSSGYYEQYF. CDR3 DNA sequence: TGTGCCAGCAGCTCCGGTTACTACGAGCAGTACTTC. The full variable domain, its missing parts supplied by reference TRBV5-4 and TRBJ2-7, is ETGVTQSPTHLIKTRGQQVTLRCSSQSGHNTVSWYQQALGQGPQFIFQYYREEENGRGNFPPRFSGLQFPNYSSELNVNALELDDSALYLCASSSGYYEQYFGPGTRLTVT.

The chain carries TRBV6-5 and TRBJ2-5, with TRBD1 as a possible D gene (6 bases). The CDR3 loop spans 14 amino acids. CDR1 is MNHEY, CDR2 SVGAGI, per germline. V was cut by 8 bases and J by 0 bases, with 13 bases left in between. CDR3 in amino acids: CASAQGLHQETQYF. The CDR3 bases are TGTGCCAGCGCCCAGGGGCTGCACCAAGAGACCCAGTACTTC.

The V and J genes are TRBV28 and TRBJ1-5; 11 bases are shared with TRBD1. The ends lost 5 bases at V and 4 bases at J; junction bases unmatched: 13. The germline V gene has CDR1 MDHEN and CDR2 SYDVKM. The CDR3 consists of 18 residues. This CDR3 reads CASSPYAGTGGRNQPQHF. CDR3 DNA: TGTGCCAGCAGTCCATATGCTGGGACAGGGGGTAGGAATCAGCCCCAGCATTTT.

This clone has only a few counts. This chain connects TRBV6-4 to TRBJ1-5, with 7 positions matching TRBD1. J was trimmed by 7 bases and V by 6 bases; bases with no gene match: 6. CDR1 is MRHNA and CDR2 is SNTAGT in the germline V gene. The CDR3 sequence is 13 residues long. CDR3 nucleotides: TGTGCCAGCAGCCCACGACAGGGACAGCCCCAGCATTTT. Its protein product is CASSPRQGQPQHF.

This rearrangement joins TRBV7-8 to TRBJ1-5, with D tentatively TRBD1 (6 bases). Trimming left V 1 base short and J 0 bases short, with 13 bases between. Germline loops: CDR1 SGHVS, CDR2 FQNEAQ. This CDR3 comprises 17 residues. The chain's CDR3 is CASSLDKQGNSNQPQHF. The CDR3, as DNA: TGTGCCAGCAGCTTAGATAAGCAGGGGAATAGCAATCAGCCCCAGCATTTT.

This chain uses TRBV18 with TRBJ2-6; D uncertain. The ends were cut back, 0 bases at V and 1 base at J, with 7 bases in the middle. This CDR3 region has 16 residues. CDR1 and CDR2 from the germline V gene are KGHSH and LQKENI. The chain's CDR3 is CASSPPFLSGANVLTF. CDR3 in DNA: TGTGCCAGCTCACCACCTTTCCTTTCTGGGGCCAACGTCCTGACTTTC.

The chain is built from TRBV10-3 and TRBJ2-7, with 11 bases that match TRBD1. Germline trimming cut 5 bases from V and 4 bases from J; bases unmatched to any gene: 4. This CDR3 region has 14 residues. Germline CDR1 reads ENHRY; CDR2 reads SYGVKD. The CDR3 sequence: CAISPGQGGYEQYF. CDR3 DNA: TGTGCCATCAGTCCGGGACAGGGGGGTTACGAGCAGTACTTC.

This clone has a single count. V usage is TRBV7-2 and J usage is TRBJ2-4; D not resolved. CDR3 length: 13 residues. Germline V gives CDR1 SGHTA, CDR2 FQGNSA. V was pared by 5 bases and J by 8 bases, with 13 bases between. CDR3 bases: TGTGCCAGCAGCAGAATCCCTTTTGACATTCAGTACTTC. As protein: CASSRIPFDIQYF.

The CDR3 protein is CASSMGQGQGYEQYF. The CDR3, as DNA: TGTGCCAGTTCAATGGGACAGGGTCAAGGCTACGAGCAGTACTTC. The genes are TRBV2 and TRBJ2-5, with 9 bases aligning to TRBD1. The J call may be wrong; the DNA end is better matched by TRBJ2-7. This CDR3 is 15 amino acids long. Germline CDR1 and CDR2: SNHLY and FYNNEI.